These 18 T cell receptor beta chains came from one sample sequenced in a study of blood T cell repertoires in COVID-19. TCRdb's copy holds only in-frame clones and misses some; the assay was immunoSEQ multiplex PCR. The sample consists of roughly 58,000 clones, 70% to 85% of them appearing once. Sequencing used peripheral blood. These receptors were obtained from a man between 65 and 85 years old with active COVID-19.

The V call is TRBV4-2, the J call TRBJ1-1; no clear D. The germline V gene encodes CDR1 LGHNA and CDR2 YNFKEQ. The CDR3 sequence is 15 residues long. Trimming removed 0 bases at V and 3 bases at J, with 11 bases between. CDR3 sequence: CASSQDEGWDTEAFF. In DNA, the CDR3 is TGTGCCAGCAGCCAAGATGAGGGCTGGGACACTGAAGCTTTCTTT.

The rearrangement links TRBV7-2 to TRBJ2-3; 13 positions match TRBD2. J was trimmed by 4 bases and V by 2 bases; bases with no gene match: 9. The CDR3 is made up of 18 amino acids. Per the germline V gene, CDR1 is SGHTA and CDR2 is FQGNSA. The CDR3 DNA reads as TGTGCCAGCAGCTTATATGGACTAGCGGGAGTCTTCGCAGATACGCAGTATTTT. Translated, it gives CASSLYGLAGVFADTQYF.

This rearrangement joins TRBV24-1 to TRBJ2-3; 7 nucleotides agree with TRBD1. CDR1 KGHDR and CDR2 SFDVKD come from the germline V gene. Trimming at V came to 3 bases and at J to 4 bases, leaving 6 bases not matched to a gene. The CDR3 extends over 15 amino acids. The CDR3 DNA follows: TGTGCCACCAGTGATCCGACAGGGTTCCCAGATACGCAGTATTTT. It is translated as CATSDPTGFPDTQYF.

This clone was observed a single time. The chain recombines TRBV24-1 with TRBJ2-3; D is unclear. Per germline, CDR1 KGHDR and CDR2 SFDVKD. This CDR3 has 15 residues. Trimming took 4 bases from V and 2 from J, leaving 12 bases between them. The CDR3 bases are TGTGCCACCAGTGACCGGAGACTTGACACAGATACGCAGTATTTT. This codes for CATSDRRLDTDTQYF.

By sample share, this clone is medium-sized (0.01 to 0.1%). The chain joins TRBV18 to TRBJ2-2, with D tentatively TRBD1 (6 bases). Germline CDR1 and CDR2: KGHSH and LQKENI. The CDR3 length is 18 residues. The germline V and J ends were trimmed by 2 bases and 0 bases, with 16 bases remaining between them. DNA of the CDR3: TGTGCCAGCTCACCATTCGGACAGACCGACTCGAACACCGGGGAGCTGTTTTTT. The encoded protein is CASSPFGQTDSNTGELFF.

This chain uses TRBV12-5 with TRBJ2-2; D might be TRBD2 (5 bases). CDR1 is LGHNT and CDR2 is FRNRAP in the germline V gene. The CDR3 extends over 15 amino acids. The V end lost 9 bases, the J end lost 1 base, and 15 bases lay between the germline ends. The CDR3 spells CASAVGSGNTGELFF. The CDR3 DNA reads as TGTGCTAGCGCGGTTGGGAGCGGGAACACCGGGGAGCTGTTTTTT.

The CDR3 DNA follows: TGTGCCACCAGCTCGCGGGCCACGCTAAATTCACCCCTCCACTTT. It specifies CATSSRATLNSPLHF. The rearrangement joins TRBV15 to TRBJ1-6, with unresolved D. The germline V gene has CDR1 LNHNV and CDR2 YYDKDF (reference sequence). The CDR3 consists of 15 residues. V was cut by 5 bases and J by 7 bases, with 15 bases left in between.

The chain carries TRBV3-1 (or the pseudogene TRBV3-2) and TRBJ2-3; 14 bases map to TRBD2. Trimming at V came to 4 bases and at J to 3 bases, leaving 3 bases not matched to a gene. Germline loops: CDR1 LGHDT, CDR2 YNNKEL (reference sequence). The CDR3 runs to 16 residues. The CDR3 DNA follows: TGTGCCAGCAGCCCCGGGACTAGCGGGAGAACAGATACGCAGTATTTT. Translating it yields CASSPGTSGRTDTQYF.

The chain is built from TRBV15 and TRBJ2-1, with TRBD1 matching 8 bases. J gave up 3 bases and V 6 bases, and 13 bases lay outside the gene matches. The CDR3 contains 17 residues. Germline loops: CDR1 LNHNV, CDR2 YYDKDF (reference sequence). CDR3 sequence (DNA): TGTGCCACCAGAACCTCGTTTGGACAGGGCCTCTACAATGAGCAGTTCTTC. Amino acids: CATRTSFGQGLYNEQFF.

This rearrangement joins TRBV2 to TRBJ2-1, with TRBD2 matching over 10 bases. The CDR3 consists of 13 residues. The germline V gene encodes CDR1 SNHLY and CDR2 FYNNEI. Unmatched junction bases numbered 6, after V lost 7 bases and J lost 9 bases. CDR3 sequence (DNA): TGTGCCAGCAAGGCTAGCGGGAGCGGTGAGCAGTTCTTC. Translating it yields CASKASGSGEQFF.

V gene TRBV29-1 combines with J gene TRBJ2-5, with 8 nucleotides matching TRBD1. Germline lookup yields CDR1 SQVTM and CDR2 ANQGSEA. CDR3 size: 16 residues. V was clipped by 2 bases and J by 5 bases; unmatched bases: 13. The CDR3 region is CSVERDRGEVRETQYF. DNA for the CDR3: TGCAGCGTTGAAAGAGACAGGGGCGAGGTTCGTGAGACCCAGTACTTC.

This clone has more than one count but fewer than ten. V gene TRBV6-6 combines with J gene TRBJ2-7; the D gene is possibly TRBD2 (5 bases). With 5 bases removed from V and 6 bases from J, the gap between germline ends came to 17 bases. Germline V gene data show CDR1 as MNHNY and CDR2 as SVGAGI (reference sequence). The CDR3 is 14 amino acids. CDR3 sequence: CASSRPGSEVEQYF. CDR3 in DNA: TGTGCCAGCAGTCGCCCGGGGTCTGAGGTCGAGCAGTACTTC.

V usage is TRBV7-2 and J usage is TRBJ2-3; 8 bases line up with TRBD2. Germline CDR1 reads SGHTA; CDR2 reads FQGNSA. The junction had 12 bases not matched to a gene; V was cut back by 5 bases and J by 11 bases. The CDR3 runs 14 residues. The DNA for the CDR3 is TGTGCCAGCAGCCCCGGGGGGGGAATACAGGGGCAGTATTTT. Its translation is CASSPGGGIQGQYF.

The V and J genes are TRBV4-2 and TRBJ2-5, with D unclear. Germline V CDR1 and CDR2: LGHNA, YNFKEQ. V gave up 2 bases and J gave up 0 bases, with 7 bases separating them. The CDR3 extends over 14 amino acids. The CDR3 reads CASSQRIHQETQYF. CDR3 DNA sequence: TGTGCCAGCAGCCAACGTATCCACCAAGAGACCCAGTACTTC.

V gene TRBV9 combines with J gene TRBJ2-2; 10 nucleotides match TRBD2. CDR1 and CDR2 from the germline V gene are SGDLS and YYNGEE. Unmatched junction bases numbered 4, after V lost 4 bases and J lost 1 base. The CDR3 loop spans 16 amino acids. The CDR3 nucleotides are TGTGCCAGCAGCAGGAGCGGGAGGGGGAACACCGGGGAGCTGTTTTTT. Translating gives CASSRSGRGNTGELFF.

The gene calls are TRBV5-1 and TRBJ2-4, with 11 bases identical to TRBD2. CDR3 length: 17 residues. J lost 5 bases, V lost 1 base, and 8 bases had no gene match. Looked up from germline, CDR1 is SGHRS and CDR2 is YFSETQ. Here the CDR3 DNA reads TGCGCCAGCAGCTTGAGTACTAGCGGGAGCGGGGAAAACATTCAGTACTTC. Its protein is CASSLSTSGSGENIQYF.

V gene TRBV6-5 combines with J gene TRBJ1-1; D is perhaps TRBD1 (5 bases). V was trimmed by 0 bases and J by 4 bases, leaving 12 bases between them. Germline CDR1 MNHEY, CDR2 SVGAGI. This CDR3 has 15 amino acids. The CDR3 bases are TGTGCCAGCAGTTACTCGGCAGGGAGGGGCACTGAAGCTTTCTTT. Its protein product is CASSYSAGRGTEAFF.

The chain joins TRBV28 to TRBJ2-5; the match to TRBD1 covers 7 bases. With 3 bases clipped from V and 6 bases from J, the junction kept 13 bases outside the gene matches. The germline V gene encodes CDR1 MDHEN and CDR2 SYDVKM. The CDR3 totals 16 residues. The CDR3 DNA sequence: TGTGCCAGCAGTTTTGAATCAAGAGGGGGCGAACAGACCCAGTACTTC. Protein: CASSFESRGGEQTQYF.